The sequence of this T cell receptor beta chain was determined in a study of blood T cell repertoires in COVID-19. V shed 0 bases and J shed 4 bases, with 12 bases lying between them. This CDR3 comprises 15 residues. Germline CDR1 SEHNR, CDR2 FQNEAQ (reference sequence). In the authors' methods: Cell counts per sample came from amplifying reference gene primers. Sequenced by immunoSEQ multiplex PCR; TCRdb stores in-frame clones only, minus some. V and J calls and clone size are those listed in that table; D and trimming were worked out from the DNA. Found here are roughly 200,000 clones, roughly 89% of them singletons; the top ten hold about 3.3%. Residents of about two dozen US areas, aged roughly 18 to 89 years, made up the participants.

This chain connects TRBV7-9 to TRBJ1-1, with D perhaps matching TRBD1 (5 bases). Sample: PBMCs or T cells enriched from blood (not recorded which). The source of this sequence is a woman aged 25-40 years who had been exposed to COVID-19. This CDR3 is CASSLARGLRTEAFF. The CDR3 DNA is TGTGCCAGCAGCTTAGCGCGGGGCCTGCGCACTGAAGCTTTCTTT.